The entry below describes one T cell receptor (beta chain). The clone's antigen remains unknown. No base-level quality is on record; no much larger clone is a single base apart. The study was a case-control design nested within a healthcare worker cohort in London, UK, with weekly nasopharyngeal swab PCR tests and blood sampling. Healthcare workers were recruited during the week of the UK lockdown, between 23 and 31 March 2020, and followed weekly for up to about 15 weeks. The library came from 5' RACE. The sequencer was a NextSeq 500. Unique molecular identifiers were attached to individual cDNA molecules in the TCR library protocol so that sequencing error and PCR bias could be corrected. Both TCR alpha and beta chains were sequenced, and tight co-correlation was observed between alpha and beta sequence abundances in each sample. Concerning the study's data processing: Decombinator V4 was used to annotate TCR sequences for V gene, J gene and CDR3. Expanded TCRs were defined as changing significantly between any two time points under a Poisson model with p below 0.0001. TCR abundances were normalised to the total number of TCRs sequenced in each sample and reported as counts per million. TRAV1-2 paired with TRAJ12, TRAJ20 or TRAJ33 defined MAIT TCRs, while TRAV10 paired with TRAJ18 defined iNKT TCRs. VDJdb, accessed 1 November 2021, was searched for CMV, EBV and SARS-CoV-2 annotated TCRs, excluding TCRs annotated for multiple antigens. TCRdb cleaned the public reads at Q25 with fastp, built clones with MiXCR and kept in-frame beta chains. Here each entry gathers all rows of one CDR3 protein and keeps the most common genes and DNA. These V and J calls are TCRdb output, not the study's own analysis. In all, the sample holds 30,000 to 40,000 distinct CDR3 sequences, and approximately 7.1% of those were seen once. The ten biggest clones cover 10% to 15% of the sample.

This entry comes from a study of early T cells in non-severe SARS-CoV-2 infection (dated by TCRdb to about 2021). At the level of the whole study: Bulk RNA from unsorted whole blood was used for TCR sequencing, so alpha and beta chains could not be paired. Findings and caveats that apply to the study as a whole: VDJdb matching was skewed toward anti-spike CD8 responses and likely underestimated virus-specific expansions, missing private and CD4 specificities.

Taken from cysteine to phenylalanine, the CDR3 has 15 residues. CDR3 DNA is the only sequence kept; it has 45 bases, read in frame from the first base. Sequences SGHTA (CDR1) and FQGNSA (CDR2) are obtained from the germline V gene. V is trimmed back by 5 bases and J by 7 bases, and the junction contains 5 bases that no gene match accounts for. The rearranged segments are TRBV7-2 and TRBJ1-6, with TRBD1 matching 10 junction bases. The receptor's source is an adult who was a healthcare worker with PCR-confirmed SARS-CoV-2 infection or an uninfected control (not recorded which). The material sequenced was whole blood, taken at baseline. In nucleotides, the sequence is TGTGCCAGCAGCAGCGGGACAGGGGTAAATTCACCCCTCCACTTT. The resulting protein is CASSSGTGVNSPLHF.